Presented here are 13 T cell receptor beta chains from one specimen sequenced in a study of cytomegalovirus exposure and HLA in healthy donors. It was with 60 Vbeta and 13 Jbeta primers that the PCR ran. Measured with immunoSEQ multiplex PCR; TCRdb has only the in-frame clones, and not every one. Of about 160,000 clones listed, 60% to 85% are singletons. Sequenced sample: PBMCs. The receptors originated from a woman in her twenties or thirties in good health and CMV-seronegative.

There are a few counts of this clone. The chain recombines TRBV2 with TRBJ2-1; D unresolved. Germline loops: CDR1 SNHLY, CDR2 FYNNEI. There are 11 residues in the CDR3. With 4 bases removed from V and 9 bases from J, the gap between germline ends came to 7 bases. The CDR3 DNA sequence: TGTGCCAGCAGTGGGAGCGTTGAGCAGTTCTTC. It specifies CASSGSVEQFF.

J is TRBJ1-1 and V is TRBV7-8; D is unresolved. V dropped 5 bases and J dropped 5 bases, with 15 bases sitting between them. The CDR3 extends over 14 amino acids. Germline loops: CDR1 SGHVS, CDR2 FQNEAQ. CDR3 sequence (DNA): TGTGCCAGCAGCCCGCACACCTCGGGGACTGAAGCTTTCTTT. Protein sequence: CASSPHTSGTEAFF.

The CDR3 DNA reads TGTGCCAGCAGTTTTTCCGGGAGTCACTACGAGCAGTACTTC. Amino acids: CASSFSGSHYEQYF. The chain couples TRBV28 to TRBJ2-5; possibly TRBD2 for D (6 bases). The DNA end is more similar to TRBJ2-7, so the J call may be wrong. Germline V lookup: CDR1 MDHEN, CDR2 SYDVKM. This CDR3 contains 14 residues.

This clone appeared once. The gene calls are TRBV5-1 and TRBJ1-1; 10 positions match TRBD1. V dropped 4 bases and J dropped 1; count of bases not matched to a gene: 7. The CDR3 is 16 amino acids. In germline, CDR1 is SGHRS, CDR2 YFSETQ. In DNA, the CDR3 is TGCGCCAGCAGCGGAGGGACAGGGGCAGAGAACACTGAAGCTTTCTTT. Encoded protein: CASSGGTGAENTEAFF.

This rearrangement joins TRBV10-3 to TRBJ2-7; 7 bases are shared with TRBD2. The V and J ends lost 2 bases and 0 bases, in that order; junction bases with no gene match: 16. Germline V gene lookup returns CDR1 ENHRY and CDR2 SYGVKD. The CDR3 extends over 19 amino acids. The CDR3 reads CAISESPSSGRKSSYEQYF. CDR3 coding DNA: TGTGCCATCAGTGAGAGTCCGTCTAGCGGCCGCAAAAGCTCCTACGAGCAGTACTTC.

The CDR3: CASSEWESNYGYTF. The CDR3 coding sequence is TGTGCCAGCAGTGAGTGGGAGAGTAACTATGGCTACACCTTC. The genes are TRBV2 and TRBJ1-2, with D unresolved. V lost 3 bases and J lost 1, with 9 bases in between. Germline CDR1 and CDR2: SNHLY and FYNNEI. The CDR3 spans 14 residues.

The V and J genes are TRBV18 and TRBJ2-1; D possibly corresponds to TRBD2 (5 bases). V gave up 4 bases and J gave up 6 bases, with 16 bases separating them. CDR1 is KGHSH and CDR2 is LQKENI in the germline V gene. This CDR3 region has 15 residues. The CDR3 DNA reads as TGTGCCAGCTCACGGTCCACGCTACTAGGCAATGAGCAGTTCTTC. Its protein product is CASSRSTLLGNEQFF.

The table lists this clone with a few counts. The genes are TRBV2 and TRBJ2-3; no reliable D call. The V and J ends lost 1 base and 11 bases respectively, with 13 bases between them. The germline V gene encodes CDR1 SNHLY and CDR2 FYNNEI. This CDR3 has 13 residues. This chain's CDR3 is CASSEETLMGQYF. CDR3 nucleotides: TGTGCCAGCAGTGAAGAGACTCTAATGGGGCAGTATTTT. Variable domain in full (rest from reference TRBV2 and TRBJ2-3): EPEVTQTPSHQVTQMGQEVILRCVPISNHLYFYWYRQILGQKVEFLVSFYNNEISEKSEIFDDQFSVERPDGSNFTLKIRSTKLEDSAMYFCASSEETLMGQYFGPGTRLTVL.

The V and J genes are TRBV7-6 and TRBJ1-2, with D maybe TRBD1 (5 bases). The CDR3 covers 13 residues. Germline CDR1 is SGHVS and CDR2 is FNYEAQ. Trimming shortened V by 3 bases and J by 4 bases, and 9 bases separated the two germline ends. The CDR3: CASSLDKRYGYTF. Written as DNA, the CDR3 is TGTGCCAGCAGCTTGGACAAGCGCTATGGCTACACCTTC.

The genes are TRBV30 and TRBJ1-2, with no clear D. V was shortened by 4 bases and J by 5 bases, with 8 bases between the two germline ends. The germline V gene encodes CDR1 GTSNPN and CDR2 SVGIG (reference sequence). The CDR3 sequence is 11 residues long. As DNA, the CDR3 is TGTGCCTGGACAACCGGTTATGGCTACACCTTC. Its protein product is CAWTTGYGYTF.

The chain is built from TRBV5-1 and TRBJ2-3, with 7 nucleotides matching TRBD2. The germline CDR1 and CDR2 sequences are SGHRS and YFSETQ. The CDR3 consists of 12 residues. Losses at the gene ends were 6 bases for V and 4 bases for J; bases not matched to a gene: 2. Written as DNA, the CDR3 is TGCGCCAGCAATGGGGGGGCAGATACGCAGTATTTT. As protein: CASNGGADTQYF.

J is TRBJ1-2 and V is TRBV7-9; TRBD1 matches at 7 bases. The V gene's germline CDR1 is SEHNR and CDR2 FQNEAQ (reference sequence). The trim removed 4 bases at V and 3 bases at J, leaving 8 bases unmatched. The CDR3 length is 15 residues. CDR3 sequence: CASSSPGQKYYGYTF. In nucleotides, the CDR3 is TGTGCCAGCAGCTCTCCGGGACAGAAATACTATGGCTACACCTTC.

The chain couples TRBV28 to TRBJ2-7, with 8 bases identical to TRBD1. Germline V lookup: CDR1 MDHEN, CDR2 SYDVKM. V dropped 0 bases and J dropped 4; count of bases not matched to a gene: 8. CDR3 size: 16 residues. CDR3 in DNA: TGTGCCAGCAGTTTATGGGTACAGGGGGGTCGTTACGAGCAGTACTTC. Translated, it gives CASSLWVQGGRYEQYF.